This is a list of T cell receptor beta chains from one sample in a study of beta chain features in type 1 diabetes. The table came from immunoSEQ multiplex PCR; TCRdb's copy has only in-frame clones and leaves some out. The sample contains 40,000 or so clones, approximately 72% of which appear only once. The sequencing input was Tregs from blood. Receptors were obtained from a woman in her late teens or twenties with type 1 diabetes. Each CDR3 is given without its conserved first and last residue.

V: TRBV27; CDR3: ASSQGTGEGEQY
V: TRBV9; CDR3: ASSVGTSGFSEQF
V: TRBV2; CDR3: ASSTRDRGHTNEKLF
V: TRBV18; CDR3: ASSPGGSGANVLT
V: TRBV10-3; CDR3: AISEWTVSNSPLH
V: TRBV4-3; CDR3: ASKAGGVTGELF
V: TRBV28; CDR3: ASSGHFTRNQPQH
V: TRBV4-1; CDR3: ASSRGETSGGGEQF
V: TRBV7-7; CDR3: ASSLEGTGELF
V: TRBV18; CDR3: ASSNTQGAGANVLT
V: TRBV9; CDR3: ASSVAGGPVDTQY
V: TRBV28; CDR3: ASSTPFYGDNLSGANVLT
V: TRBV6-5; CDR3: ASSYVGGGLTEQY
V: TRBV11-2; CDR3: ASSFSKNTEAF
V: TRBV18; CDR3: ASSPSGQSYEQY
V: TRBV6-6; CDR3: ASSHPGGRTYEQY
V: TRBV7-2; CDR3: ASSLVGANEKLF
V: TRBV7-9; CDR3: ASSVRQGIHYGYT
V: TRBV4-1; CDR3: ASSQGRQMANVLT
V: TRBV5-1; CDR3: ASSLRRGGQPQH
V: TRBV7-8; CDR3: ASSLVPSGYNEQF
V: TRBV7-2; CDR3: ASSPQGAYNEQF
V: TRBV5-1; CDR3: ASSLGAPHLGYGYT
V: TRBV28; CDR3: ASSRTGGWAYGYT
V: TRBV29-1; CDR3: SVRAGDYGYT
V: TRBV10-2; CDR3: ASSASGYEQY
V: TRBV5-1; CDR3: ASRSSGTFYEQY
V: TRBV7-2; CDR3: ASSLGQLSAF
V: TRBV5-1; CDR3: ASSGAGTETQY
V: TRBV12-5; CDR3: ASGLYRQDSNEKLF
V: TRBV7-2; CDR3: ASSPGQALYEAF
V: TRBV18; CDR3: ASSPPSGYEQY
V: TRBV5-1; CDR3: ASSWAGTGGPGSYNEQF
V: TRBV5-4; CDR3: ASSPDINYGYT
V: TRBV6-5; CDR3: ASSYSASGMGEQY
V: TRBV10-3; CDR3: ATLSGETYNEQF
V: TRBV7-9; CDR3: ASNRGVGGLTYEQY
V: TRBV25-1; CDR3: ASSSGTGVYQPQH
V: TRBV27; CDR3: ASSLRQVGTTNEKLF
V: TRBV6-1; CDR3: ASSEAGGVFYEQY
V: TRBV5-1; CDR3: ASSSQGAAYEQY
V: TRBV7-9; CDR3: ASRAEPGRGITEAF
V: TRBV11-2; CDR3: ASSFSGGRHNEQF
V: TRBV2; CDR3: ASGAGLSSYNEQF
V: TRBV4-3; CDR3: ASSQDLPGQGIYGYT
V: TRBV6-1; CDR3: ASSEQGLGGTEAF
V: TRBV6-5; CDR3: ASSYSDRRKETQY
V: TRBV18; CDR3: ASSRRDSGANVLT
V: TRBV9; CDR3: ASSVGGRDEQF
V: TRBV10-3; CDR3: AISGSQETQY
V: TRBV10-3; CDR3: AIRDREETQY
V: TRBV2; CDR3: ASSVGQGYGYT
V: TRBV5-1; CDR3: ASSLNRNTEAF
V: TRBV27; CDR3: ASSLLSYNSPLH
V: TRBV6-1; CDR3: ASSVSGSSYNEQF
V: TRBV7-9; CDR3: ASSSRAGGAF
V: TRBV7-2; CDR3: ASSRPDRGGAADTQY
V: TRBV5-1; CDR3: ASSARTGVTEAF
V: TRBV5-1; CDR3: ASSTGYEQY